This entry lists 6 T cell receptor beta chains sequenced from one sample in a study of cytomegalovirus exposure and HLA in healthy donors. PCR amplification relied on 60 Vbeta primers (plus 13 Jbeta primers). Assay: immunoSEQ multiplex PCR; the TCRdb copy retains only in-frame clones and omits some. The top ten clones hold 3% to 4% of a sample with over 200,000 clones, about 78% of them seen once. Input material: PBMCs. These receptors were obtained from a male donor in good health and CMV-seronegative.

The V and J genes are TRBV4-1 and TRBJ2-5, with TRBD2 matching 10 bases. V shed 0 bases and J 2 bases; nucleotides not matched to a gene: 3. In germline, CDR1 is MGHRA, CDR2 YSYEKL. The CDR3 covers 16 residues. The CDR3 coding sequence is TGCGCCAGCAGCCAAGAGGGTAGCGGGAGGCAAGAGACCCAGTACTTC. Translated, it gives CASSQEGSGRQETQYF.

The chain carries TRBV27 and TRBJ2-1; 8 nucleotides agree with TRBD2. Losses at the gene ends were 7 bases for V and 3 bases for J; bases not matched to a gene: 5. Looked up from germline, CDR1 is MNHEY and CDR2 is SMNVEV (reference sequence). This CDR3 region has 14 residues. DNA of the CDR3: TGTGCCAGCATGTTAGCGGGGAGCTACAATGAGCAGTTCTTC. It translates to CASMLAGSYNEQFF.

This chain links TRBV7-3 with TRBJ2-1; 10 bases are shared with TRBD1. The CDR3 is made up of 14 amino acids. The junction had 3 bases not matched to a gene; V was cut back by 3 bases and J by 7 bases. Per the germline V gene, CDR1 is SGHTA and CDR2 is FQGTGA. The CDR3 sequence is CASSFRDRGNEQFF. The CDR3 DNA is TGTGCCAGCAGCTTCCGGGACAGGGGTAATGAGCAGTTCTTC.

The chain recombines TRBV11-1 with TRBJ2-3; TRBD2 matches 16 bases. V lost 5 bases, J lost 3 bases, and 5 bases stayed unmatched. CDR1 is SGHAT and CDR2 is FQDESV in the germline V gene (reference sequence). CDR3 length: 17 residues. CDR3 loop: CASSIGTSGRGTDTQYF. CDR3 coding DNA: TGTGCCAGCAGCATTGGGACTAGCGGGAGGGGAACAGATACGCAGTATTTT.

The rearrangement links TRBV28 to TRBJ1-2; no firm D call. From germline, CDR1 is MDHEN and CDR2 SYDVKM. The CDR3 totals 14 residues. Trimming removed 3 bases from V and 0 bases from J, with 8 bases in between. The CDR3 DNA reads TGTGCCAGCAGTTTGGGCGTCTCTAACTATGGCTACACCTTC. Translation gives CASSLGVSNYGYTF.

The chain carries TRBV6-5 and TRBJ2-7; possible D gene TRBD1, 7 bases. V shed 2 bases and J shed 2 bases, with 16 bases lying between them. Germline V gene lookup returns CDR1 MNHEY and CDR2 SVGAGI. The CDR3 runs 16 residues. CDR3 sequence (DNA): TGTGCCAGCAGTTACGAAGGCGGGACAGCTCCCTACGAGCAGTACTTC. This sequence encodes CASSYEGGTAPYEQYF.